This TCR beta chain originates from a study of T cell responses to AZD1222 COVID-19 vaccine. Study results and caveats: Regions 160-218 and 743-854 dominated among vaccine-associated CD4 TCRs spanning spike. Donors were largely white British and mainly female; clonal diversity was possibly underestimated. Baseline seropositivity characterized only a handful of AZD1222 recipients.

Turning to this clone: Its antigen is not identified.

Assay: immunoSEQ multiplex PCR; the TCRdb copy retains only in-frame clones and omits some. The sample carries about 100,000 clones, approximately 90% recorded once. CDR1 SNHLY and CDR2 FYNNEI come from the germline V gene. The CDR3 is 15 residues long. J gave up 4 bases and V 6 bases, and 6 bases lay outside the gene matches. The chain combines TRBV2 with TRBJ1-2, with 12 nucleotides matching TRBD1. The sequences come from peripheral blood, collected on day 0 of AZD1222 vaccination. This receptor was taken from an adult in good health. This CDR3 reads CASSIPGQGAYGYTF. DNA for the CDR3: TGTGCCAGCAGCATACCGGGACAGGGGGCCTATGGCTACACCTTC.